The next 24 T cell receptor beta chains were all read from a single sample in a study of T cells in women clearing cervical HPV infection. Here immunoSEQ multiplex PCR was the method, and the copy in TCRdb shows in-frame clones only, minus some. The listing contains roughly 40,000 clones. Sequencing was carried out using blood buffy coat. These receptors were obtained from a woman aged 18-69 years with a cervical HPV16 infection that either progressed to CIN3+ or cleared (not recorded which).

In regard to this clone: The CDR3 end is not reached by the read, which stops 3 residues before it; the germline J gene fills it in. This sequence joins TRBV12-3 or TRBV12-4 and TRBJ2-3; D may be TRBD2 (5 bases). V dropped 0 bases and J dropped 4 bases, with 8 bases sitting between them. CDR3 length: 14 residues. CDR3 DNA (partial): TGTGCCAGCAGTTTAGCGCTCGGGGCAGATACG. Translating it yields CASSLALGADT. The full CDR3 protein is CASSLALGADTQYF.

As regards this clone: Sequencing ends 3 residues short of the CDR3 end; the germline J gene provides the rest. V usage is TRBV29-1 and J usage is TRBJ1-4; the D gene is possibly TRBD1 (5 bases). Germline V gene lookup returns CDR1 SQVTM and CDR2 ANQGSEA. This CDR3 comprises 13 residues. V lost 6 bases to trimming and J lost 7 bases, with 15 bases between them. Here the CDR3 reads CSVRDPAGEKLFF. Partial CDR3 DNA: TGCAGCGTCAGGGACCCAGCGGGTGAAAAA.

Points on this clone: The read is 3 residues too short to cover the CDR3 end, so that end is filled in from the germline J gene. This chain links TRBV9 with TRBJ1-2; 8 nucleotides line up with TRBD1. The CDR3 is 17 residues long. The germline CDR1 and CDR2 sequences are SGDLS and YYNGEE. This CDR3 reads CASSAPIWGTGFIGYTF. The CDR3 DNA, read in part, is TGTGCCAGCAGCGCTCCCATCTGGGGGACAGGATTTATCGGG.

On this clone: The read terminates 3 residues ahead of where the CDR3 ends, so the germline J gene completes it. The chain is built from TRBV20-1 and TRBJ2-3; 9 positions agree with TRBD2. CDR1 is DFQATT, CDR2 SNEGSKA, per germline (reference sequence). Trimming cost V 0 bases and J 5 bases; bases outside gene matches: 9. There are 16 residues in the CDR3. The CDR3 bases that were read are TGCAGTGCTAGAGATGGGGTAGCGGGAGCACAAGATACG. The encoded protein is CSARDGVAGAQDT. The entire CDR3 reads CSARDGVAGAQDTQYF.

With regard to this clone: The sequenced fragment ends 3 residues before the CDR3 boundary, so the rest is inferred from the germline J gene. The chain carries TRBV11-2 and TRBJ2-1; 10 bases line up with TRBD1. The germline CDR1 and CDR2 sequences are SGHAT and FQNNGV. This CDR3 comprises 15 residues. After removal of 6 bases from V and 7 bases from J, the junction contained 9 bases not matched to a gene. CDR3 bases read: TGTGCCAGCAGTTCCCTTCGGGACAGGGGAAATGAG. As protein: CASSSLRDRGNE. The whole CDR3 protein reads CASSSLRDRGNEQFF.

In the case of this clone: The read gets to within 3 residues of the CDR3 end, and the germline J gene fills in the rest. V and J are TRBV18 and TRBJ2-2; TRBD1 matches at 9 bases. The CDR3 spans 15 residues. Germline V gene data show CDR1 as KGHSH and CDR2 as LQKENI. The CDR3 here is CASSPGTGRDEKLFF. The sequenced part of the CDR3 DNA is TGTGCCAGCTCACCTGGGACAGGGAGGGATGAAAAG.

In the case of this clone: Read coverage stops 3 residues before the CDR3 terminus; the germline J gene supplies the remainder. The chain combines TRBV7-6 with TRBJ2-1, with 7 positions matching TRBD2. The junction had 9 bases not matched to a gene; V was cut back by 2 bases and J by 2 bases. The CDR3 has 17 residues. Germline CDR1 SGHVS, CDR2 FNYEAQ. The covered CDR3 bases are TGTGCCAGCAGCTTATTATTAAGGACTAGTGCCTACAATGAG. Its translation is CASSLLLRTSAYNE. The CDR3, in full, reads CASSLLLRTSAYNEQFF. Supplemented by reference TRBV7-6 and TRBJ2-1, the full variable domain reads GAGVSQSPRYKVTKRGQDVALRCDPISGHVSLYWYRQALGQGPEFLTYFNYEAQQDKSGLPNDRFSAERPEGSISTLTIQRTEQRDSAMYRCASSLLLRTSAYNEQFFGPGTRLTVL.

A note on this clone: The read falls 3 residues short of the CDR3 end, and the missing part is taken from the germline J gene. This chain connects TRBV5-1 to TRBJ2-2; 9 bases are shared with TRBD2. The germline V gene encodes CDR1 SGHRS and CDR2 YFSETQ. The CDR3 loop spans 15 amino acids. Unmatched junction bases numbered 4, after V lost 4 bases and J lost 3 bases. Incomplete CDR3 DNA: TGCGCCAGCAGCCCGGGACTAGCCGACACCGGGGAG. This sequence encodes CASSPGLADTGE. The full CDR3 protein is CASSPGLADTGELFF.

Notes on this clone: The read terminates 3 residues ahead of where the CDR3 ends, so the germline J gene completes it. The rearrangement uses TRBV19 and TRBJ1-1, with D maybe TRBD1 (6 bases). CDR1 is LNHDA and CDR2 is SQIVND in the germline V gene (reference sequence). The V end was cut by 7 bases, the J end by 1 base, with 19 bases between. CDR3 length: 16 amino acids. The part of the CDR3 DNA that was read is TGTGCCAGTACCCCGGGGGGGGCCGGGCGGAACACTGAA. As protein: CASTPGGAGRNTE. The CDR3 in its entirety is CASTPGGAGRNTEAFF.

Note on this clone: The read ends 3 residues before the CDR3 terminus; that terminus is restored from the germline J gene. The chain uses TRBV12-3 or TRBV12-4 and TRBJ2-7; the D gene is possibly TRBD2 (6 bases). V lost 2 bases, J lost 4 bases, and 15 bases lay in between. The CDR3 extends over 15 amino acids. The CDR3 region is CASSLQGGRTYEQYF. Partial CDR3 DNA: TGTGCCAGCAGTTTACAGGGAGGACGAACGTACGAG.

As regards this clone: The read finishes 3 residues shy of the CDR3 end, and the germline J gene is used to complete it. The gene calls are TRBV12-3 or TRBV12-4 and TRBJ1-5, with D possibly matching TRBD1 (6 bases). Trimming shortened V by 7 bases and J by 2 bases, and 12 bases separated the two germline ends. This CDR3 contains 14 residues. CDR3 amino acids: CASTPPGGNQPQHF. CDR3 DNA, as far as it was read: TGTGCCAGCACCCCTCCAGGGGGCAATCAGCCC.

As regards this clone: The CDR3 end is not reached by the read, which stops 3 residues before it; the germline J gene fills it in. This chain links TRBV6-2 or TRBV6-3 with TRBJ2-1; maybe TRBD2 (6 bases). The V gene's germline CDR1 is MNHEY and CDR2 SVGEGT. The CDR3 is 13 amino acids. V was shortened by 6 bases and J by 7 bases, with 13 bases between the two germline ends. The CDR3 bases that were read are TGTGCCAGCAGCCCCACTAGCAATAATGAG. Translation gives CASSPTSNNE. The CDR3 as a whole reads CASSPTSNNEQFF.

Notes on this clone: Coverage ceases 3 residues before the CDR3 finishes, and the germline J gene fills in the end. The rearrangement joins TRBV7-3 to TRBJ1-2; D is uncertain. The germline V gene has CDR1 SGHTA and CDR2 FQGTGA. This CDR3 comprises 17 residues. The CDR3 protein is CASSLIGSLSPGDTYTF. The sequenced part of the CDR3 DNA is TGTGCCAGCAGCTTAATAGGGTCACTGAGTCCAGGCGATACC.

Comments on this clone: The read stops 3 residues short of the end of the CDR3; the missing end is completed from the germline J gene. The chain links TRBV5-1 to TRBJ2-7; 10 nucleotides line up with TRBD1. The CDR3 is made up of 15 amino acids. The V gene's germline CDR1 is SGHRS and CDR2 YFSETQ. The trim removed 2 bases at V and 5 bases at J, leaving 7 bases unmatched. CDR3 region: CASSLRQGAGHEQYF. The CDR3 DNA, read in part, is TGCGCCAGCAGCTTAAGACAGGGGGCAGGACACGAG.

As regards this clone: The CDR3 extends 3 residues past the end of the read, so its final part is completed from the germline J gene. The chain links TRBV4-1 to TRBJ2-2; TRBD2 matches at 9 bases. The CDR3 covers 18 residues. V lost 0 bases to trimming and J lost 6 bases; unmatched junction nucleotides: 11. Germline lookup yields CDR1 MGHRA and CDR2 YSYEKL. CDR3 residues: CASSQDPKAGGWAGELFF. The sequenced CDR3 bases are TGCGCCAGCAGCCAAGATCCGAAAGCGGGAGGATGGGCCGGGGAG.

On this clone: The DNA ends 3 residues before the CDR3 does, and the rest of the CDR3 is filled in from the germline J gene. This rearrangement joins TRBV4-1 to TRBJ1-1, with 9 bases that match TRBD1. Germline CDR1 is MGHRA and CDR2 is YSYEKL. CDR3 length: 13 amino acids. CDR3 DNA, as far as it was read: TGCGCCAGCAGCCATGGAGACAGGGGGAAA. Its protein is CASSHGDRGK. The whole CDR3 region reads CASSHGDRGKAFF.

Comments on this clone: The read falls 3 residues short of the CDR3 end, and the missing part is taken from the germline J gene. V and J are TRBV14 and TRBJ1-1; D remains ambiguous. This CDR3 has 15 amino acids. Germline CDR1 is SGHDN and CDR2 is FVKESK. This CDR3 is CASSPVAGPGEEAFF. The DNA read from the CDR3 is TGTGCCAGCAGCCCCGTAGCCGGTCCCGGAGAGGAA.

With regard to this clone: The read is 3 residues too short to cover the CDR3 end, so that end is filled in from the germline J gene. The chain employs TRBV20-1 and TRBJ2-1, with 7 bases matching TRBD2. Looked up from germline, CDR1 is DFQATT and CDR2 is SNEGSKA (reference sequence). The CDR3 length is 14 residues. Trimming at V came to 5 bases and at J to 5 bases, leaving 9 bases not matched to a gene. CDR3 amino acids: CSASSGTNHNEQFF. CDR3 DNA (partial): TGCAGTGCTTCATCCGGGACTAACCACAATGAG.

As concerns this clone: The read ends 3 residues shy of where the CDR3 ends; the end is completed using the germline J gene. V gene TRBV6-2 or TRBV6-3 combines with J gene TRBJ2-1, with D perhaps matching TRBD2 (5 bases). With 6 bases removed from V and 9 bases from J, the gap between germline ends came to 9 bases. Germline V gene data show CDR1 as MNHEY and CDR2 as SVGEGT. This CDR3 has 11 amino acids. CDR3 in amino acids: CASSIAIEQFF. The sequenced part of the CDR3 DNA is TGTGCCAGCAGCATAGCGATTGAG.

Worth noting for this clone: The read falls 3 residues short of the CDR3 end, and the missing part is taken from the germline J gene. This chain connects TRBV6-2 or TRBV6-3 to TRBJ1-2; D call uncertain. Germline CDR1 and CDR2: MNHEY and SVGEGT. This CDR3 contains 14 residues. CDR3 DNA, as far as it was read: TGTGCCAGCAGTTACGGACTACGCTCCTACGAC. Protein sequence: CASSYGLRSYD. The whole CDR3 sequence is CASSYGLRSYDYTF.

Note on this clone: The CDR3 end lies 3 residues beyond the end of the read and is filled in from the germline J gene. The V call is TRBV5-1, the J call TRBJ2-5; 15 positions agree with TRBD2. The germline gives CDR1 SGHRS, CDR2 YFSETQ. Unmatched junction bases numbered 5, after V lost 3 bases and J lost 5 bases. The CDR3 has 16 amino acids. CDR3 DNA, as far as it was read: TGCGCCAGCAGCTCTGGACTAGCGGGAGGGCGTGAGACC. This sequence encodes CASSSGLAGGRET. The whole CDR3 protein is CASSSGLAGGRETQYF.

Concerning this clone: The CDR3 is cut off 3 residues early in the read; its end comes from the germline J gene. The V and J genes are TRBV9 and TRBJ1-2; D is perhaps TRBD1 (5 bases). CDR1 and CDR2 (germline): SGDLS, YYNGEE. Between the trimmed V and J ends, which lost 4 bases and 6 bases, there was a span of 10 bases. The CDR3 loop spans 12 amino acids. The CDR3 bases that were read are TGTGCCAGCAGCTTTACGGGGGATGGC. It translates to CASSFTGDG. In full, the CDR3 reads CASSFTGDGYTF.

On this clone: The read ends 3 residues early relative to the CDR3; the germline J gene fills the gap. The chain couples TRBV3-1 (or the pseudogene TRBV3-2) to TRBJ2-1; 9 nucleotides match TRBD2. CDR1 and CDR2 from the germline V gene are LGHDT and YNNKEL (reference sequence). J gave up 7 bases and V 1 base, and 5 bases lay outside the gene matches. This CDR3 contains 15 residues. Here the CDR3 reads CASSQGIAGGNEQFF. Partial CDR3 DNA: TGTGCCAGCAGCCAAGGTATCGCGGGGGGGAATGAG.

About this clone itself: With the read ending 3 residues before the CDR3 end, the germline J gene is used to fill in that end. The rearrangement links TRBV7-3 to TRBJ1-1, with D possibly TRBD1 on 6 matching bases. Germline CDR1 reads SGHTA; CDR2 reads FQGTGA. With 5 bases removed from V and 3 bases from J, the gap between germline ends came to 10 bases. This CDR3 has 13 residues. Partial CDR3 DNA: TGTGCCAGCAGCCCCGGACAGTACACTGAA. This gives the protein CASSPGQYTE. The CDR3 reads in full as CASSPGQYTEAFF.